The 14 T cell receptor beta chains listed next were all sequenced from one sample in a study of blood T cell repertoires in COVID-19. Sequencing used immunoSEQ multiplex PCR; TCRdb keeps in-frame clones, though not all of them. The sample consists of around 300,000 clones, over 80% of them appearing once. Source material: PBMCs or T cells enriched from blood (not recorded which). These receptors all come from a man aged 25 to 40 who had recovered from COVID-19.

The CDR3 region has the DNA TGTGCCAGCAGCTTCGGCGAAGGCCAGGGGGATCAGTGGCCCCAGCATTTT. This sequence encodes CASSFGEGQGDQWPQHF. V and J are TRBV7-8 and TRBJ1-5, with TRBD1 matching over 7 bases. CDR1 SGHVS and CDR2 FQNEAQ come from the germline V gene. The V segment lost 3 bases and the J segment 9 bases; nucleotides outside the gene matches: 17. The CDR3 totals 17 residues.

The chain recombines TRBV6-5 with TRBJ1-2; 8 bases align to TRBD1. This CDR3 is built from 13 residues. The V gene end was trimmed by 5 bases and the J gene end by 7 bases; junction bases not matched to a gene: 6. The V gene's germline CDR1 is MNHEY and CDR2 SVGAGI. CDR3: CASSIGTGGGYTF. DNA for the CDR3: TGTGCCAGCAGTATAGGGACAGGTGGTGGCTACACCTTC.

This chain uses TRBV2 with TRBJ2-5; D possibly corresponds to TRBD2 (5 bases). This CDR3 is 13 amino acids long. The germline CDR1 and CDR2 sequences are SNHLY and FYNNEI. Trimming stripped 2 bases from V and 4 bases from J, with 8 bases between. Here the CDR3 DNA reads TGTGCCAGCAGTGAACGGGCGGGAGAGACCCAGTACTTC. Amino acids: CASSERAGETQYF.

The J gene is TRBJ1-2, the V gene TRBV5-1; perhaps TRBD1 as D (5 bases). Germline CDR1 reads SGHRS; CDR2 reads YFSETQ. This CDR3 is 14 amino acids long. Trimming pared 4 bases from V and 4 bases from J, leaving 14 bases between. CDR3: CASSNSGLPYGYTF. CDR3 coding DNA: TGCGCCAGCAGCAACTCAGGGTTACCCTATGGCTACACCTTC. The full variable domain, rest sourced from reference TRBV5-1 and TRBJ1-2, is KAGVTQTPRYLIKTRGQQVTLSCSPISGHRSVSWYQQTPGQGLQFLFEYFSETQRNKGNFPGRFSGRQFSNSRSEMNVSTLELGDSALYLCASSNSGLPYGYTFGSGTRLTVV.

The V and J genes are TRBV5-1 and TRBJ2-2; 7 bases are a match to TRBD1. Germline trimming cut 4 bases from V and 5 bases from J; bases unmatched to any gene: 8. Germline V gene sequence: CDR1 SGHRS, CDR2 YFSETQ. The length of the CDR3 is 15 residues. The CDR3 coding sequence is TGCGCCAGCAGCGTAAGACAGGGTACGACCGGGGAGCTGTTTTTT. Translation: CASSVRQGTTGELFF. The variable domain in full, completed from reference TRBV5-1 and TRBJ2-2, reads KAGVTQTPRYLIKTRGQQVTLSCSPISGHRSVSWYQQTPGQGLQFLFEYFSETQRNKGNFPGRFSGRQFSNSRSEMNVSTLELGDSALYLCASSVRQGTTGELFFGEGSRLTVL.

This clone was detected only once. The CDR3 coding sequence is TGTGCCAGCAGTTTACCGGGGTACAATCAGCCCCAGCATTTT. Protein sequence: CASSLPGYNQPQHF. The V gene is TRBV5-5, the J gene TRBJ1-5, with D unresolved. CDR3 size: 14 residues. The V end lost 5 bases, the J end lost 3 bases, and 12 bases lay between the germline ends. The germline V gene encodes CDR1 SGHKS and CDR2 YYEKEE (reference sequence).

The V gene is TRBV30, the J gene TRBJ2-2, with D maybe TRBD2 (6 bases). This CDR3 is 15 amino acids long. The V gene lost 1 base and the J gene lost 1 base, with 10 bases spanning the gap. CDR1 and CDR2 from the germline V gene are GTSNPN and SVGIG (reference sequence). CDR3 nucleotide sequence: TGTGCCTGGAGTGACGGGGGAAAGAACACCGGGGAGCTGTTTTTT. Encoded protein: CAWSDGGKNTGELFF.

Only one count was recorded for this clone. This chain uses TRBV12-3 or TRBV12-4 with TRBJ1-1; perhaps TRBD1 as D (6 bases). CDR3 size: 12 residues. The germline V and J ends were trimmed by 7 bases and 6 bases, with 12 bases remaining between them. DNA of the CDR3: TGTGCCAGCACCCAAGGACAGTCTGAAGCTTTCTTT. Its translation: CASTQGQSEAFF.

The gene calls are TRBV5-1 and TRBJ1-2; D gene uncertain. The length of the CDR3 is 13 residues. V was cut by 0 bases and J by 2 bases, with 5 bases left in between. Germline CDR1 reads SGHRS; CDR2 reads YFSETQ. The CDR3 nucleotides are TGCGCCAGCAGCTTGGGAGAGAACTATGGCTACACCTTC. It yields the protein CASSLGENYGYTF.

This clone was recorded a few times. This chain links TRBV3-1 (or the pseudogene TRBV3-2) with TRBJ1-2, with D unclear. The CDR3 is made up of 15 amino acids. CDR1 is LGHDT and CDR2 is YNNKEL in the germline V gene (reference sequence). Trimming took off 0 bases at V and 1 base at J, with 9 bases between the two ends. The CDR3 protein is CASSQDAASNYGYTF. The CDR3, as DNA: TGTGCCAGCAGCCAAGACGCCGCCAGTAACTATGGCTACACCTTC.

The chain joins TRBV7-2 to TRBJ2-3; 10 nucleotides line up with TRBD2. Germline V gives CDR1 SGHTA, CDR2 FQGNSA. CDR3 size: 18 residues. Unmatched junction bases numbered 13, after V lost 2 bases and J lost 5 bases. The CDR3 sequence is CASSLRSGGAYELDTQYF. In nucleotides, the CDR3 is TGTGCCAGCAGCTTACGAAGCGGGGGGGCTTATGAGTTAGATACGCAGTATTTT.

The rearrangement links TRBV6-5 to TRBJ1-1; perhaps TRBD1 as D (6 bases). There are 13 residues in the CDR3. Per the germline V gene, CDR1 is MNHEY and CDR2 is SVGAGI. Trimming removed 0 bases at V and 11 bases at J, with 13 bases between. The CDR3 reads CASSYSHRAGAFF. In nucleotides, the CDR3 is TGTGCCAGCAGTTACTCCCACAGGGCTGGGGCTTTCTTT.

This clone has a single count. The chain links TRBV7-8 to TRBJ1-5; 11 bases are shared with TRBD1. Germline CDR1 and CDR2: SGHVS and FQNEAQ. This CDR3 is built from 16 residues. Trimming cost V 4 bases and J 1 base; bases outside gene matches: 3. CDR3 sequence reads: CASSSWTGGSNQPQHF. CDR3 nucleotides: TGTGCCAGCAGCTCCTGGACAGGGGGCAGCAATCAGCCCCAGCATTTT.

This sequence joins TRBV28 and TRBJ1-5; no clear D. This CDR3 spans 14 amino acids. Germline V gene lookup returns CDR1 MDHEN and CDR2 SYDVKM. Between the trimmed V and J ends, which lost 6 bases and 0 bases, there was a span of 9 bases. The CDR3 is CASSATSSNQPQHF. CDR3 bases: TGTGCCAGCAGCGCGACAAGTAGCAATCAGCCCCAGCATTTT.